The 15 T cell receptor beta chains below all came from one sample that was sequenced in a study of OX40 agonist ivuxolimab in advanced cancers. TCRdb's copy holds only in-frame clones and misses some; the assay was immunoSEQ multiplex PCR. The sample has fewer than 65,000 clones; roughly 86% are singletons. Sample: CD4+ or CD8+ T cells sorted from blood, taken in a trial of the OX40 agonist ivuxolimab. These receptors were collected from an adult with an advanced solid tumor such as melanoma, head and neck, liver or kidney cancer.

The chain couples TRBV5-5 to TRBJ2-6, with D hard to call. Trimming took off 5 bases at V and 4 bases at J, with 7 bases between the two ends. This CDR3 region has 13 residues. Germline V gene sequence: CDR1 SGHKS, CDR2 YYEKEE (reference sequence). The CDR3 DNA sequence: TGTGCCAGCAGGGTCTCCGGGGCCAACGTCCTGACTTTC. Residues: CASRVSGANVLTF.

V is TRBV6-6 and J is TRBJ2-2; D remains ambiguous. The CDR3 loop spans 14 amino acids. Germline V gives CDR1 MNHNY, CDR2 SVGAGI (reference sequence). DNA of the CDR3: TGTGCTTCCTCGAGCTTGGCGAACACCGGGGAGCTGTTTTTT. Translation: CASSSLANTGELFF.

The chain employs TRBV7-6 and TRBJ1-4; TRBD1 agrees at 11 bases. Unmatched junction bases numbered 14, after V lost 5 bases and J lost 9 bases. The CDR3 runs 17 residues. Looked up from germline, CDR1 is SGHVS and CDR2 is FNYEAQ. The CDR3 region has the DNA TGTGCCAGCAGCCCTTGGACAGGGGGCCGAGGGCGGCAAAAACTGTTTTTT. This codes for CASSPWTGGRGRQKLFF.

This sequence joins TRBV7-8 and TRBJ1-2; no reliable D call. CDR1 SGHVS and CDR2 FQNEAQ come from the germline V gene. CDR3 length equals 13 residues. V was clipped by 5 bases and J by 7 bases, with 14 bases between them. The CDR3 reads CASSPFLGAGYTF. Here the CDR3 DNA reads TGTGCCAGCAGCCCCTTCCTTGGAGCTGGCTACACCTTC.

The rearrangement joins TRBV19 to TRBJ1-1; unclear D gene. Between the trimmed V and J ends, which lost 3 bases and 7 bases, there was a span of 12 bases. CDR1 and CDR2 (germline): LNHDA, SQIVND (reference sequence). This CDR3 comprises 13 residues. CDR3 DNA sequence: TGTGCCAGTAGTATTAAGGGAATTAATGAAGCTTTCTTT. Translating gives CASSIKGINEAFF.

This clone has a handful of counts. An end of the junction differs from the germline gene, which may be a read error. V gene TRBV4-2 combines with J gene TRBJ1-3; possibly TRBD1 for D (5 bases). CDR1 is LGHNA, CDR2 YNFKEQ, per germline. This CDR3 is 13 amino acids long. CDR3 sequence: CASSQDLEGTRDF. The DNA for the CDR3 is TGTGCCAGCAGCCAAGATCTCGAGGGGACGAGGGATTTT.

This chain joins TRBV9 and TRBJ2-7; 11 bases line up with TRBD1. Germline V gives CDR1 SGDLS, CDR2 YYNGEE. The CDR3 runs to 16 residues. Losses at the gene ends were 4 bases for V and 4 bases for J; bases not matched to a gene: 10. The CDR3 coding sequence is TGTGCCAGCAGCCCATCGACCGGGACAGGGGGGTACGAGCAGTACTTC. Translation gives CASSPSTGTGGYEQYF.

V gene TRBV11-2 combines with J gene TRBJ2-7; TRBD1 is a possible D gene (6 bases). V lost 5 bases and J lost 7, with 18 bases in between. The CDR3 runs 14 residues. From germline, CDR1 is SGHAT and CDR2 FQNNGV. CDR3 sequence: CASSTQTGSGEQYF. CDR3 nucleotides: TGTGCCAGCAGCACACAGACAGGTTCTGGGGAGCAGTACTTC.

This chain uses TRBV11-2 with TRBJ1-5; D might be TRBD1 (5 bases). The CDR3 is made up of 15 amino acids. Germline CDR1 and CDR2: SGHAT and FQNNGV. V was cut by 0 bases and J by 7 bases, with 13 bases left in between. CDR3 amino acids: CASSLDSGSGQPQHF. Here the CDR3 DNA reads TGTGCCAGCAGCTTAGATTCAGGGTCAGGACAGCCCCAGCATTTT.

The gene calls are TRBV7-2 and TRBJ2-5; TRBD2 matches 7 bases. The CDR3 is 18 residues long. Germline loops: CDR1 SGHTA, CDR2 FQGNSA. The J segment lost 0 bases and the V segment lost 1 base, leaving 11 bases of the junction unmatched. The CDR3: CASSLDPSGVEYQETQYF. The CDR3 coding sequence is TGTGCCAGCAGCTTAGACCCTAGCGGAGTAGAGTACCAAGAGACCCAGTACTTC.

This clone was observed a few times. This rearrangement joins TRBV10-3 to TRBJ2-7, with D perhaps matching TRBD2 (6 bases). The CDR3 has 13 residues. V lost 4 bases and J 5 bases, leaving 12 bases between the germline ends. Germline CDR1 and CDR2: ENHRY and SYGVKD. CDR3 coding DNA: TGTGCCATCAGTGGAACGGGAGCCCACGAGCAGTACTTC. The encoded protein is CAISGTGAHEQYF.

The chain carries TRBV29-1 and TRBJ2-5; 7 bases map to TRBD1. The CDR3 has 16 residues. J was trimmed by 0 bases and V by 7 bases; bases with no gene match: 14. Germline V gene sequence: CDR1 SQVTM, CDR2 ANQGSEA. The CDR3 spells CSEVSPTGWYQETQYF. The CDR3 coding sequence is TGCAGCGAAGTATCCCCGACAGGGTGGTACCAAGAGACCCAGTACTTC. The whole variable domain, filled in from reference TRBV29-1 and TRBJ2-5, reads SAVISQKPSRDICQRGTSLTIQCQVDSQVTMMFWYRQQPGQSLTLIATANQGSEATYESGFVIDKFPISRPNLTFSTLTVSNMSPEDSSIYLCSEVSPTGWYQETQYFGPGTRLLVL.

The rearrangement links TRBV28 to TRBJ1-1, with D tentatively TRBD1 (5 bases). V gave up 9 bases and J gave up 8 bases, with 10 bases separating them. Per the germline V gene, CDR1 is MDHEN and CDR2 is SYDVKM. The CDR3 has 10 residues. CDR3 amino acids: CASQGVEAFF. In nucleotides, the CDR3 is TGTGCCAGTCAGGGAGTAGAAGCTTTCTTT.

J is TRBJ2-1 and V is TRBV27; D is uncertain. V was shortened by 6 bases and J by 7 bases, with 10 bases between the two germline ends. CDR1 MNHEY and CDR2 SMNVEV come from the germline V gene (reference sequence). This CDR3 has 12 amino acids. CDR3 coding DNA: TGTGCCAGCAGACACCCCTCGAATGAGCAGTTCTTC. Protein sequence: CASRHPSNEQFF.

CDR3 bases: TGTGCCAGCAGCTTTACCGACAGGGGTGATCAGCCCCAGCATTTT. Its protein is CASSFTDRGDQPQHF. V and J are TRBV7-8 and TRBJ1-5; 8 nucleotides match TRBD1. The J segment lost 5 bases and the V segment lost 3 bases, leaving 6 bases of the junction unmatched. The CDR3 totals 15 residues. CDR1 and CDR2 (germline): SGHVS, FQNEAQ.